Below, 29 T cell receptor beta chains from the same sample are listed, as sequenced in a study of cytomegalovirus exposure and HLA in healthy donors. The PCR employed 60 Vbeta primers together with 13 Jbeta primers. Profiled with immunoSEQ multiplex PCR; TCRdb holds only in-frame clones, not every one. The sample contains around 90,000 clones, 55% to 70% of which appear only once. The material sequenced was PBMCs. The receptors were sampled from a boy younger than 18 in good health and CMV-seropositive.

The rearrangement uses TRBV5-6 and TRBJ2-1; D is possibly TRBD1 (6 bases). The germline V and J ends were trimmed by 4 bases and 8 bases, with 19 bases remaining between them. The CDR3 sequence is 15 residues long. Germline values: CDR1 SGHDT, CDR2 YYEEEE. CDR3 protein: CASSQVTFGTHEQFF. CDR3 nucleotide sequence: TGTGCCAGCAGCCAAGTTACCTTCGGGACACATGAGCAGTTCTTC.

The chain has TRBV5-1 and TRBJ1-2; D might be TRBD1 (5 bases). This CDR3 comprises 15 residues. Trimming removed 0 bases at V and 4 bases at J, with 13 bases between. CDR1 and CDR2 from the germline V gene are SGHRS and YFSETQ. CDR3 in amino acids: CASSLARGVGYGYTF. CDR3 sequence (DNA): TGCGCCAGCAGCTTGGCCCGGGGGGTCGGCTATGGCTACACCTTC.

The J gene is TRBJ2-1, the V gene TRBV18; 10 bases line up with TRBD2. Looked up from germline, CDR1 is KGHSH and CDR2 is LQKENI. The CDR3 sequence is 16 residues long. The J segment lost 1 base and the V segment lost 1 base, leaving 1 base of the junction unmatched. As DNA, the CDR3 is TGTGCCAGCTCACCACTAGCGGGAGGATCCTACAATGAGCAGTTCTTC. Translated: CASSPLAGGSYNEQFF.

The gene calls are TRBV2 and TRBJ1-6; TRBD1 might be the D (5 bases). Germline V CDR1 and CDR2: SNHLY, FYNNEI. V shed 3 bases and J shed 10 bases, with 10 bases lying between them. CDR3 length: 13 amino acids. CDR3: CASSDIRGSPLHF. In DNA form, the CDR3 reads TGTGCCAGCAGTGATATTAGGGGCTCACCCCTCCACTTT.

This chain's CDR3 is CASSGGARTYEQYF. The CDR3 DNA reads as TGTGCCAGCAGTGGAGGGGCACGAACCTACGAGCAGTACTTC. The chain uses TRBV28 and TRBJ2-7, with a weak D call TRBD2 (6 bases). The CDR3 extends over 14 amino acids. Germline loops: CDR1 MDHEN, CDR2 SYDVKM. The V gene lost 5 bases and the J gene lost 2 bases, with 13 bases spanning the gap. Looking up the rest from reference TRBV28 and TRBJ2-7 gives the full variable domain: DVKVTQSSRYLVKRTGEKVFLECVQDMDHENMFWYRQDPGLGLRLIYFSYDVKMKEKGDIPEGYSVSREKKERFSLILESASTNQTSMYLCASSGGARTYEQYFGPGTRLTVT.

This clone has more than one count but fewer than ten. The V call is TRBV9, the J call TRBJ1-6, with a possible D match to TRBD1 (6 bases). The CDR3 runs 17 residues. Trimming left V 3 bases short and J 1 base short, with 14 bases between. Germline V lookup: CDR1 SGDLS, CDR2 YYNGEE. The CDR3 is CASSGTNRASYNSPLHF. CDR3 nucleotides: TGTGCCAGCAGCGGTACGAACAGGGCATCCTATAATTCACCCCTCCACTTT.

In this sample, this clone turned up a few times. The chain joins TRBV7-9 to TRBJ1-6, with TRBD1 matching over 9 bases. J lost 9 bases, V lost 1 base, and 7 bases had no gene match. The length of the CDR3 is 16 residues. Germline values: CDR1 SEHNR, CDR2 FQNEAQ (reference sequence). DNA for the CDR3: TGTGCCAGCAGCTTAGTGGGACAGGGAATCGGTTCACCCCTCCACTTT. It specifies CASSLVGQGIGSPLHF.

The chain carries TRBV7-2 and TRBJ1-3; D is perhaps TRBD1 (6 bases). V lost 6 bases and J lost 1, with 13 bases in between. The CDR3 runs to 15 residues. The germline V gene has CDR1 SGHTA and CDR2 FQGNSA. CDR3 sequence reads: CASRSGGASGNTIYF. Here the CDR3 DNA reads TGTGCCAGCAGATCGGGGGGGGCATCTGGAAACACCATATATTTT.

CDR3 residues: CASSSSYEQYF. In DNA form, the CDR3 reads TGTGCCAGCAGTTCGTCCTACGAGCAGTACTTC. The chain has TRBV27 and TRBJ2-7; D is ambiguous. Germline CDR1 reads MNHEY; CDR2 reads SMNVEV (reference sequence). Trimming shortened V by 4 bases and J by 1 base, and 2 bases separated the two germline ends. CDR3 length equals 11 residues.

The DNA for the CDR3 is TGTGCCAGCAGGAAACGGCAGGGGGATCAGCCCCAGCATTTT. It encodes CASRKRQGDQPQHF. The rearrangement links TRBV6-1 to TRBJ1-5; 7 bases map to TRBD1. This CDR3 region has 14 residues. The germline V gene has CDR1 MNHNS and CDR2 SASEGT. The ends lost 6 bases at V and 5 bases at J; junction bases unmatched: 7.

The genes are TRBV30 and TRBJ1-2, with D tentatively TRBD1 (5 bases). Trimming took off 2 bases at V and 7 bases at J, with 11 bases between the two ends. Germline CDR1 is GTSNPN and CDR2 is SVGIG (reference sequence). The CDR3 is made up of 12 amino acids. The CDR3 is CAWSPAGLGYTF. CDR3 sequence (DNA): TGTGCCTGGAGTCCAGCGGGGCTTGGCTACACCTTC.

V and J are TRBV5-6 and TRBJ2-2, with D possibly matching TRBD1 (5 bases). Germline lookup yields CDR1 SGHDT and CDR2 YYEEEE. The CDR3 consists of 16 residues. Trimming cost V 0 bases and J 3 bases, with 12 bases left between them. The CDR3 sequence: CASSLDRPYDTGELFF. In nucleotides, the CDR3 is TGTGCCAGCAGCTTGGACAGGCCCTATGACACCGGGGAGCTGTTTTTT.

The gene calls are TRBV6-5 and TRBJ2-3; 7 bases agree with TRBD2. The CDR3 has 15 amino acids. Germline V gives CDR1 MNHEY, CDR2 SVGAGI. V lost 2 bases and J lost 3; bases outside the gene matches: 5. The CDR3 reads CASSYRGEGTDTQYF. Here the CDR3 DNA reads TGTGCCAGCAGTTACCGGGGGGAAGGGACAGATACGCAGTATTTT.

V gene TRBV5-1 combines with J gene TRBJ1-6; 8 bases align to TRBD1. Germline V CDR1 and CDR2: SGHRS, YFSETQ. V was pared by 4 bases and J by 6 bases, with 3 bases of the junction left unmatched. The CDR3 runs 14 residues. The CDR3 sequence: CASSEQGGNSPLHF. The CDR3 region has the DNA TGCGCCAGCAGCGAACAGGGGGGTAATTCACCCCTCCACTTT. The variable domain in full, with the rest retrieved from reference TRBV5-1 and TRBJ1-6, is KAGVTQTPRYLIKTRGQQVTLSCSPISGHRSVSWYQQTPGQGLQFLFEYFSETQRNKGNFPGRFSGRQFSNSRSEMNVSTLELGDSALYLCASSEQGGNSPLHFGNGTRLTVT.

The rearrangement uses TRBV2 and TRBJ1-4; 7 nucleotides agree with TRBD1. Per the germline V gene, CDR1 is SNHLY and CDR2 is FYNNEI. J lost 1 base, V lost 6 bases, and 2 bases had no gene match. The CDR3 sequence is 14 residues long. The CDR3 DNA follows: TGTGCCAGCAGGCCAGGGGGAACTAATGAAAAACTGTTTTTT. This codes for CASRPGGTNEKLFF.

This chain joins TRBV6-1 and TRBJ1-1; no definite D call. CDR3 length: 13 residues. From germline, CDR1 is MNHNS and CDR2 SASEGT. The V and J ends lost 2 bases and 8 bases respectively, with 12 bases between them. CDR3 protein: CASSESIPGEAFF. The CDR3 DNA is TGTGCCAGCAGTGAATCTATACCGGGAGAAGCTTTCTTT.

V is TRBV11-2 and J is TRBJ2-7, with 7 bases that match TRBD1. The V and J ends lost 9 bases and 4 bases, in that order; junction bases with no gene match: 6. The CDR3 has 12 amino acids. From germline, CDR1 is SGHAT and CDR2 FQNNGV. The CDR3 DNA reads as TGTGCCAGTCTGAGGGGGCAGTACGAGCAGTACTTC. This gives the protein CASLRGQYEQYF.

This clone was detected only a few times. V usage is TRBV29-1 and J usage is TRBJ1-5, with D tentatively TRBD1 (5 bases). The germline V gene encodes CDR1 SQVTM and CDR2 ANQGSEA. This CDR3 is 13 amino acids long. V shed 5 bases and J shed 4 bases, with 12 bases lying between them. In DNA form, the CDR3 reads TGCAGCGTTTCTACAGGTCGTAATCAGCCCCAGCATTTT. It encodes CSVSTGRNQPQHF.

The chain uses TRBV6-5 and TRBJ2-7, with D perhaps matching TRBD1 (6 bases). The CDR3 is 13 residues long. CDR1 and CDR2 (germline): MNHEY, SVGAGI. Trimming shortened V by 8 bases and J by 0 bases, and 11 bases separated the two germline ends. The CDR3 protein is CASHRDTSYEQYF. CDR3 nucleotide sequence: TGTGCCAGCCACCGGGACACCTCCTACGAGCAGTACTTC.

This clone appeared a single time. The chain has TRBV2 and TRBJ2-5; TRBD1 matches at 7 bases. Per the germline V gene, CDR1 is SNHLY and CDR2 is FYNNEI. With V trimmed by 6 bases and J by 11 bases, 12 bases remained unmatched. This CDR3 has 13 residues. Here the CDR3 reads CASSRDSHWEQYF. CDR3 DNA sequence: TGTGCCAGCAGCCGGGACAGCCACTGGGAGCAGTACTTC. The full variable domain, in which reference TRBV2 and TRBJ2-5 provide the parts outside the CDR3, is EPEVTQTPSHQVTQMGQEVILRCVPISNHLYFYWYRQILGQKVEFLVSFYNNEISEKSEIFDDQFSVERPDGSNFTLKIRSTKLEDSAMYFCASSRDSHWEQYFGPGTRLLVL.

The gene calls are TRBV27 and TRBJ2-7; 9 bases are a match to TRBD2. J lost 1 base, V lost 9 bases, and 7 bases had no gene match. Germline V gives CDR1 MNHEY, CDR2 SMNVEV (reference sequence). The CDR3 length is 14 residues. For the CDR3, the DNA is TGTGCCAGTGCCGTTAGCGGGAGTTCCTACGAGCAGTACTTC. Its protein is CASAVSGSSYEQYF.

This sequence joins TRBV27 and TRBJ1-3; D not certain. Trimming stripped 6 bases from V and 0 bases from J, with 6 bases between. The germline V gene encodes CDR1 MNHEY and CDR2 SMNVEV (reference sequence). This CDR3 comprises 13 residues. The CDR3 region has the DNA TGTGCCAGCAGGCTCAGCTCTGGAAACACCATATATTTT. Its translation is CASRLSSGNTIYF.

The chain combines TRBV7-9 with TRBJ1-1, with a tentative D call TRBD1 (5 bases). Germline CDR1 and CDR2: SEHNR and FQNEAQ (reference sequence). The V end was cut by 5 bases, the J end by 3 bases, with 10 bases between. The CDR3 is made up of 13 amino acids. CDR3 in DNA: TGTGCCAGCAGCCGGGGGGACTACACTGAAGCTTTCTTT. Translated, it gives CASSRGDYTEAFF.

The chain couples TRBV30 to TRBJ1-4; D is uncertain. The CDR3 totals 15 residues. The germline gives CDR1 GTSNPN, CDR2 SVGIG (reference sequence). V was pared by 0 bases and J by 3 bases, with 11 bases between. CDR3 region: CAWSVSSGANEKLFF. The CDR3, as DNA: TGTGCCTGGAGTGTAAGTTCCGGGGCTAATGAAAAACTGTTTTTT.

CDR3 in amino acids: CASSPGTSGVREQFF. CDR3 DNA: TGTGCCAGCAGTCCCGGGACTAGTGGGGTTAGGGAGCAGTTCTTC. The chain combines TRBV27 with TRBJ2-1; 8 bases are a match to TRBD2. This CDR3 has 15 residues. V lost 5 bases, J lost 10 bases, and 13 bases stayed unmatched. CDR1 is MNHEY, CDR2 SMNVEV, per germline (reference sequence).

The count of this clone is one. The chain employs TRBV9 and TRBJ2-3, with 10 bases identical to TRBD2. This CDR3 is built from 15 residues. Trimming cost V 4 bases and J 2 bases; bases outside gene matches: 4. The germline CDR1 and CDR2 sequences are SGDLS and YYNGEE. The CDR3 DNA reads TGTGCCAGCAGCACTAGCGGGGATTTCACAGATACGCAGTATTTT. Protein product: CASSTSGDFTDTQYF.

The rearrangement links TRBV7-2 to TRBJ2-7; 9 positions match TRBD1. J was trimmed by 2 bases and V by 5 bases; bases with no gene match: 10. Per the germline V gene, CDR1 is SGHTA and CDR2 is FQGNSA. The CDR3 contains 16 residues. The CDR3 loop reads CASSKYRGPAPYEQYF. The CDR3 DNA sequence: TGTGCCAGCAGCAAATACAGGGGGCCAGCTCCCTACGAGCAGTACTTC.

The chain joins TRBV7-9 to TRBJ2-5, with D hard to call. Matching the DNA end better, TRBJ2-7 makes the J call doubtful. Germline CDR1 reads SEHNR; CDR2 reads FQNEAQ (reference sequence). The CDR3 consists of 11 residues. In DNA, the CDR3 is TGTGCCAGCCAGCTAGATTACGAGCAGTACTTC. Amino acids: CASQLDYEQYF.

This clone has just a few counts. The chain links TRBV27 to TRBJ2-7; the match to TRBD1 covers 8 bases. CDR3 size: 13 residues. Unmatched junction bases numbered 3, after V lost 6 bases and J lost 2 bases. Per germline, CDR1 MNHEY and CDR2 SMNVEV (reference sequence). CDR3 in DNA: TGTGCCAGCAGACTACAGGGGGCCTACGAGCAGTACTTC. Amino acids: CASRLQGAYEQYF.